This TCR beta chain was recorded in a study of identical twins. TCRdb redid the calling of the 5' RACE reads with MiXCR, one entry per CDR3 protein. Of hundreds of thousands of distinct CDR3 sequences listed, 10% to 15% are singletons. J was trimmed by 8 bases and V by 10 bases; bases with no gene match: 3. Germline CDR1 and CDR2: SNHLY and FYNNEI. The CDR3 consists of 10 residues. The same data also went into a second study, on yellow fever vaccine responses in identical twins.

Sequencing was carried out using CD8+ T cells sorted from blood. V and J are TRBV2 and TRBJ1-1; the match to TRBD1 covers 8 bases. The sequence was collected from a woman aged 18-29 years in good health. The CDR3 bases are TGTGCCATCGACAGGGGAGAAGCTTTCTTT. Translated: CAIDRGEAFF.